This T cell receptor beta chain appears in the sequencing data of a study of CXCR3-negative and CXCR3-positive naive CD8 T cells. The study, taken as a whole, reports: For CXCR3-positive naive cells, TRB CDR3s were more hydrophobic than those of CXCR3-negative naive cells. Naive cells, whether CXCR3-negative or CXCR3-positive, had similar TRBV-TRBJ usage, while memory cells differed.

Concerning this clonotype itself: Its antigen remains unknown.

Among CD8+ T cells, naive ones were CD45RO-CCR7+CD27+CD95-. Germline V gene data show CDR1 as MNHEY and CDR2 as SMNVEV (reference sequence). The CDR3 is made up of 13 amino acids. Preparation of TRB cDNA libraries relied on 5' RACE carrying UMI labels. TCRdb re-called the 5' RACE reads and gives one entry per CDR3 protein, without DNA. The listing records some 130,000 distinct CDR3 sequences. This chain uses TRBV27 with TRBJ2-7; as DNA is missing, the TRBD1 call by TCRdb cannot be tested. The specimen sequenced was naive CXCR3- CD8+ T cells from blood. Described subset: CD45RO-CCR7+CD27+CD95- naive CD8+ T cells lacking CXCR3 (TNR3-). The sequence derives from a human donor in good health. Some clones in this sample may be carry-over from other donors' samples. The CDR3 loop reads CASSLKGSYEQYF.